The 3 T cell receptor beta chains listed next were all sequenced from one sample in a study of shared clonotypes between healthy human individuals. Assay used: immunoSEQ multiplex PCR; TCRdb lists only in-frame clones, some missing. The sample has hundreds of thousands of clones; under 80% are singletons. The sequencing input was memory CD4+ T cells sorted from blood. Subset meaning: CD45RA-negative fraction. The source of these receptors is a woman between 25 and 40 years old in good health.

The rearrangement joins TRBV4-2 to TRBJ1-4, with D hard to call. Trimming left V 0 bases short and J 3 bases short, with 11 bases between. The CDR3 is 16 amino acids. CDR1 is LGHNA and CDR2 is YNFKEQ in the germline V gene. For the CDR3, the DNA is TGTGCCAGCAGCCAAGATAAGCGGTCTGCTAATGAAAAACTGTTTTTT. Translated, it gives CASSQDKRSANEKLFF.

The CDR3 DNA follows: TGTGCCAGCAGCCAAGATGTGGGACTAGCGGGAGCCCGGGGGGATACGCAGTATTTT. It codes for CASSQDVGLAGARGDTQYF. This chain links TRBV4-2 with TRBJ2-3, with TRBD2 matching 14 bases. Germline CDR1 LGHNA, CDR2 YNFKEQ. V lost 0 bases, J lost 6 bases, and 11 bases stayed unmatched. CDR3 length equals 19 residues.

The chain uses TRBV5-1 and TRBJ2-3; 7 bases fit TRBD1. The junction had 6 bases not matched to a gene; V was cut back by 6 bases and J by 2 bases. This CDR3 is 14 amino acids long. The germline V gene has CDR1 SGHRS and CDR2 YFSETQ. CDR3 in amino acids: CASKRDSPTDTQYF. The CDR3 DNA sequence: TGCGCCAGCAAGAGGGACAGCCCCACAGATACGCAGTATTTT.